This T cell receptor (beta chain) was identified in a study of cytomegalovirus exposure and HLA in healthy donors. Overall study results and limits: Several top significant clusters appeared, in a later analysis, to be linked to common viral pathogens. In an earlier analysis, most TCR beta V segments were productive about 90% or about 30% of the time.

The PCR ran on 60 Vbeta and 13 Jbeta primers. Assay used: immunoSEQ multiplex PCR; TCRdb lists only in-frame clones, some missing. The sample records more than 140,000 clones, nearly 80% being singletons. Germline trimming cut 4 bases from V and 0 bases from J; bases unmatched to any gene: 14. The CDR3 has 18 amino acids. CDR1 is SGHNT and CDR2 is YYREEE in the germline V gene (reference sequence). As for this clone: Its antigen is as yet unknown.

The rearrangement uses TRBV5-4 and TRBJ1-1; 8 nucleotides agree with TRBD1. This TCR was sampled from a male donor in good health and CMV-seronegative. The sequenced material came from PBMCs. CDR3 nucleotides: TGTGCCAGCAGCCCGCGGACAGGGAAGCTCGTCTTGAACACTGAAGCTTTCTTT. As protein: CASSPRTGKLVLNTEAFF.